The TCR beta chain described here comes from a study of identical twins. The germline gives CDR1 MGHDK, CDR2 SYGVNS. The CDR3 is 13 amino acids. The germline V and J ends were trimmed by 2 bases and 4 bases, with 6 bases remaining between them. This clonotype showed up many times. Its specificity is unknown. Study-wide results and caveats: Analyses based on zero insertions could be partly confounded by invariant MAIT and iNKT cells. The degree of excess twin sharing was weaker in beta out-of-frame sequences.

A universal primer binding site was introduced by template switching. The final cDNA contained unique molecular identifiers. One entry per CDR3 protein, called by TCRdb with MiXCR from the 5' RACE reads. The sample carries hundreds of thousands of distinct CDR3 sequences, approximately 13% recorded once. This same sample was also taken into another study, of yellow fever vaccine responses in identical twins. That study reports: Twins' vaccine T cell response reportedly seemed partly convergent, partly personalized.

Material: PBMCs. The chain recombines TRBV25-1 with TRBJ1-3; D unclear. The clonotype comes from a woman aged 18 to 35 in good health. The DNA of the CDR3 is TGTGCCAGCAGTGAAGGACTCGGAAACACCATATATTTT. Its translation is CASSEGLGNTIYF.